The clone carrying this TCR beta chain occurred a few times. The antigen is undetermined. This sample is part of a study of T cell repertoires in cytomegalovirus infection. Whole-study context: CMV epitopes, recently identified HLA-C-restricted and well-studied HLA-B-restricted, were used.

TCRdb used MiXCR to reprocess the reads, holding one entry per CDR3 protein. The sample comprises under 450,000 distinct CDR3 sequences, roughly 34% of which are singletons, and roughly 14% rests with the top ten. The trim removed 5 bases at V and 2 bases at J, leaving 13 bases unmatched. This CDR3 has 17 residues. CDR1 is LNHNV and CDR2 is YYDKDF in the germline V gene (reference sequence). This material consisted of cultured PBMCs, taken from culture after CMV antigen stimulation. The V gene is TRBV15, the J gene TRBJ2-7, with 9 nucleotides matching TRBD2. The receptor was derived from a human donor in good health (CMV status not recorded). Some clones in this sample may be carry-over from other donors' samples. The CDR3 here is CATSPWRGGLVTYEQYV. The CDR3 region has the DNA TGTGCCACCAGCCCCTGGCGGGGGGGACTAGTAACCTACGAGCAGTACGTC.